This T cell receptor beta chain was identified during a study of metastatic and nonmetastatic thyroid tumors. Across the study: Repertoire comparison spanned blood and tumor or nodule tissue of malignant and benign thyroid patients. Study-level findings and limits: Benign nodules were reported to have significantly lower TCR beta diversity than malignant thyroid tumors, in blood and tumor.

This clone qualifies as medium-sized. Its antigen is currently unknown. How the authors handled the data: CDR3 was compared across clinicopathological groups, and the resulting differences were used to build a distant-metastasis classifier for papillary thyroid cancer. TCRdb re-called the PCR reads with MiXCR. TCRdb's processing, not the study's, gives the V and J calls here. The sample lists some 25,000 clones; 15% were seen once. No patient had received any treatment before thyroid surgery. This CDR3 region has 11 residues. CDR1 and CDR2 (germline): LGHNA, YSLEER. Trimming took 0 bases from V and 9 from J, leaving 0 bases between them.

The sequencing sample was made of blood. The rearrangement joins TRBV4-3 to TRBJ1-6; no clear D. This clonotype was obtained from a female donor with papillary thyroid cancer or a benign thyroid nodule (not recorded which). Some clones in this sample may be carry-over from other donors' samples. CDR3 in amino acids: CASSQDSPLHF. In DNA, the CDR3 is TGCGCCAGCAGCCAAGATTCACCCCTCCACTTT.